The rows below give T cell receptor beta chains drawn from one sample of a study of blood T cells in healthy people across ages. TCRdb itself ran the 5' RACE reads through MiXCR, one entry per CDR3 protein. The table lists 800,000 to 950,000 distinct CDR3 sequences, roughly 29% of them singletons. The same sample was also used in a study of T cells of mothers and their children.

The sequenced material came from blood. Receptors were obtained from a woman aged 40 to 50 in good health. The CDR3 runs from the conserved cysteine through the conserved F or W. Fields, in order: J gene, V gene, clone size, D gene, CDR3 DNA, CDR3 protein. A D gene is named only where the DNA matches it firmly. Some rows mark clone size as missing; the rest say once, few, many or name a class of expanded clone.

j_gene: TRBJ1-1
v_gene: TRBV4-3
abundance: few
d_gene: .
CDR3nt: TGCGCCAGCAGCCAAGAAATACAGGGCCCCACTGAAGCTTTCTTT
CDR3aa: CASSQEIQGPTEAFF

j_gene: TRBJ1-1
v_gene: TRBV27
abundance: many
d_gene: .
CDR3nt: TGTGCCAGCAGTTTAGGTCCAGGGGTGAACACTGAAGCTTTCTTT
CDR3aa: CASSLGPGVNTEAFF

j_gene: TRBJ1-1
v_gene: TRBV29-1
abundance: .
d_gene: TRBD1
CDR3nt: TGCAGCGTTATTCAGGGGGTCCTATCTGAAGCTTTCTTT
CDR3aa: CSVIQGVLSEAFF

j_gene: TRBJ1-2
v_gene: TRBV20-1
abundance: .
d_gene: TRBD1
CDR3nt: TGCAGTGCTAGGGGAGAGACAGGGACAGTTGACGGTTTTGGCTACACCTTC
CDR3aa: CSARGETGTVDGFGYTF

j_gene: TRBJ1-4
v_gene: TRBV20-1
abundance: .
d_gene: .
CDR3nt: TGCAGTGCTAGCGGAGTAGGGTCGGCTAATGAAAAACTGTTTTTT
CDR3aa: CSASGVGSANEKLFF

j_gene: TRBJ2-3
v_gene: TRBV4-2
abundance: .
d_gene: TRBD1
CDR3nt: TGTGCCAGCAGCCAAGGCGTAGGCGGGACAGGGAACTCAGATACGCAGTATTTT
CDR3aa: CASSQGVGGTGNSDTQYF

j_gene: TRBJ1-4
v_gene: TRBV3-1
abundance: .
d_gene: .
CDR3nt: TGTACCAGCAGCCTGAGACACGGGGAAAAACTGTTTTTT
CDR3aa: CTSSLRHGEKLFF

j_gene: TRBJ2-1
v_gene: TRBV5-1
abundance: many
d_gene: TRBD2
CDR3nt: TGTGCCAGCAGCTTAGCAGCGGGATCGTACAATGAGCAGTTCTTC
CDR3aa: CASSLAAGSYNEQFF

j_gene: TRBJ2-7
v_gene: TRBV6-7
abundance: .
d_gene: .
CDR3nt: TGTGCCAGCAGTTACTGGATGGACAGTCCAAGCTCCTACGAGCAGTACTTC
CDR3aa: CASSYWMDSPSSYEQYF

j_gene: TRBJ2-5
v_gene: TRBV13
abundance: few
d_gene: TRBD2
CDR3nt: TGTGCCAGCAGCTCGCTCATCGGGACTAGCGGGCTCCTAGGGACCCAGTACTTC
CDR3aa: CASSSLIGTSGLLGTQYF

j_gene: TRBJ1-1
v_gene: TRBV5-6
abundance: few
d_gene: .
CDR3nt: TGTGCCAGCAGCTCAGTGTCGGGGCAAGCTTTCTTT
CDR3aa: CASSSVSGQAFF

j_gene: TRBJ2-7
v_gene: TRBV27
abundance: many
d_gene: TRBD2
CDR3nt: TGTGCCAGCAGTTTATGGAGCGGGGCGACCTACGAGCAGTACTTC
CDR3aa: CASSLWSGATYEQYF

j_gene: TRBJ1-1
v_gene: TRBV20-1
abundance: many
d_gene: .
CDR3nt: TGCAGTGCTAGAGTTTACGGACGGACACGGGGGACTGAAGCTTTCTTT
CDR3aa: CSARVYGRTRGTEAFF

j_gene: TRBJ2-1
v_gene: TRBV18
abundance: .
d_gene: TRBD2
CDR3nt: TGTGCCAGCTCACCAGGGACTAGGTGGTTAGTTGAGCAGTTCTTC
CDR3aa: CASSPGTRWLVEQFF

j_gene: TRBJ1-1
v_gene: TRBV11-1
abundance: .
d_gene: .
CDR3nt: TGTGCCAGCAGCTTAGGGAGGTCCCCAGGCGGCGCTTTCTTT
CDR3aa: CASSLGRSPGGAFF

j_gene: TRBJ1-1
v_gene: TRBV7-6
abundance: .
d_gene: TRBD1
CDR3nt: TGTGCCAGCAGCTTCCAGACAGGGCTGAACACTGAAGCTTCCTTT
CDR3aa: CASSFQTGLNTEASF

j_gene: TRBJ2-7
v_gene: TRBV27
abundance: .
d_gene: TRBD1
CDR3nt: TGTGCCAGCAGTACCCGACAGGGGGTCTACAATGAGCAGTACTTC
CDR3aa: CASSTRQGVYNEQYF

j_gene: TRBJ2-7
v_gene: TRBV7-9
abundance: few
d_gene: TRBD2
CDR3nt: TGTGCCAGCAGCTTAGTCCAGGCGCGGGAGACCCAGCACTTC
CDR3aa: CASSLVQARETQHF

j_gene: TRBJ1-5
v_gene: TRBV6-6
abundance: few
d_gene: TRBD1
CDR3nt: TGTGCCAGCAATACCGGTGGGACAGGAGACCAGCCCCAGCATTTT
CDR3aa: CASNTGGTGDQPQHF

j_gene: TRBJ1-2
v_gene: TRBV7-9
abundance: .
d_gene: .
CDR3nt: TGTGCCACCGTAGGACTATCCCTATATGGCTACACCTTC
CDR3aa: CATVGLSLYGYTF

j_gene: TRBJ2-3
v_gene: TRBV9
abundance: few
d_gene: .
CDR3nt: TGTGCCAGCGCGGGGGCCCCCACAGATACGCAGTATTTT
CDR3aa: CASAGAPTDTQYF

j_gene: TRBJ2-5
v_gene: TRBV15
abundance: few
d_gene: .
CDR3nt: TGTGCCACCAGGGGGCACGGAGGAGGGGGACAAGAGACCCAGTACTTC
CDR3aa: CATRGHGGGGQETQYF

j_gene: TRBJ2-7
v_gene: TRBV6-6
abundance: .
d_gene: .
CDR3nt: TGTGCCAGCAGCCCAAAAAGCAGGACGGCTACCTACGAGCAGTACTTC
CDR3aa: CASSPKSRTATYEQYF

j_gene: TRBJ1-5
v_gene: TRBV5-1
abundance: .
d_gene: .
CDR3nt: TGCGCCAGCAGCTTGTGGGCCGGGGCGGACCAGCCCCAGCATTTT
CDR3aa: CASSLWAGADQPQHF

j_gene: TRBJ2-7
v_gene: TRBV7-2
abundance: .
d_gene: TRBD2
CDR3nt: TGTGCCAGTTCCCACGATAGCGGGAAATCATACGAGCAGTACTTC
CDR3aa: CASSHDSGKSYEQYF

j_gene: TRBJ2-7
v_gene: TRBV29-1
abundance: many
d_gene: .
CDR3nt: TGCAGCGTTGAGGGCAGGGGAGTGGGTGAGCAGTACTTC
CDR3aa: CSVEGRGVGEQYF

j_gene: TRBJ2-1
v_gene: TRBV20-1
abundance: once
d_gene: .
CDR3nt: TGCAGTGCTAGATCTAGCCAAGGGAGGAGGGAGCAGTTCTTC
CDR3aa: CSARSSQGRREQFF

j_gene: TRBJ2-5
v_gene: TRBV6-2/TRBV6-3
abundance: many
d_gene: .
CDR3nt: TGTGCCAGCTCTCGGACTACCCAGAGCCAGTACTTC
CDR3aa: CASSRTTQSQYF

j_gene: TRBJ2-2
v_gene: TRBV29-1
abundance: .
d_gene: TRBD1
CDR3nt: TGCAGCATACAGGGGGTCGGTAACACCGGGGAGCTGTTTTTT
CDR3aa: CSIQGVGNTGELFF

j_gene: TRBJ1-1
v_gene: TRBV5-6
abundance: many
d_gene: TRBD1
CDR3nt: TGTGCCAGCAGCCCAGGGACAGGGCTATCTAACACTGAAGCTTTCTTT
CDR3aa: CASSPGTGLSNTEAFF

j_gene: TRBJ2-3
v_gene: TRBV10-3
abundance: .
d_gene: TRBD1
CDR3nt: TGTGCCACCTCACAGGGGGTGAGTCTCGCTGGCACAGATACGCAGTATTTT
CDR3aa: CATSQGVSLAGTDTQYF

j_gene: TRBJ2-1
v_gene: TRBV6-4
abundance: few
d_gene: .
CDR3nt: TGTGCCGGCAGTGAACGAGCCGGGTTTCCCGGCTCCTACAATGAGCAGTTCTTC
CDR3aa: CAGSERAGFPGSYNEQFF

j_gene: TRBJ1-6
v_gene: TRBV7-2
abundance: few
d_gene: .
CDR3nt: TGTGCCAGCAGCATCGCTCCTTCACCCCTCCACTTT
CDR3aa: CASSIAPSPLHF

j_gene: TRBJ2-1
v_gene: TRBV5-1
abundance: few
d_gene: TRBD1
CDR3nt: TGCGCCAGCAGCTGGGGGACAGGGGTCGTCAATGAGCAGTTCTTC
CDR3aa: CASSWGTGVVNEQFF

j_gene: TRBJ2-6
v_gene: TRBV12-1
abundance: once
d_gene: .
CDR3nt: TGTGCCAGCAGCTTGAGGACAGCCCTCTCTGGGGCCAACGTCCTGACTTTC
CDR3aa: CASSLRTALSGANVLTF

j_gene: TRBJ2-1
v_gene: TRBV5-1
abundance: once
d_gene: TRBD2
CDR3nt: TGCGCCAGCAGCTTGTCCGGTCGCGGAACTAGCGGGGCTCACAATGAGCAGTTCTTC
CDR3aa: CASSLSGRGTSGAHNEQFF

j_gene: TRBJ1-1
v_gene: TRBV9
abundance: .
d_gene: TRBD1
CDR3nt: TGTGCCAGCAGCCCATCGGGGACAGGAGGGAACACTGAAGCTTTCTTT
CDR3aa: CASSPSGTGGNTEAFF

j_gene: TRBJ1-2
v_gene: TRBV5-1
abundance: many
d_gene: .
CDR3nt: TGCGCCAGCAGCCCCCCCGGGCAGAGCTATGGCTACACCTTC
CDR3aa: CASSPPGQSYGYTF

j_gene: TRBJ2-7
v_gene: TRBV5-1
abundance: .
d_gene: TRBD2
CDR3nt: TGCGCCAGCAGCTTGATGGGGCGCGGGGGGCCCTACGAGCAGTACTTC
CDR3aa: CASSLMGRGGPYEQYF

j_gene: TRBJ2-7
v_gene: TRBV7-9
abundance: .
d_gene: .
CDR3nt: TGTGCCAGCGGCTTATCAGGCAGGGCTTACGAGCAGTACTTC
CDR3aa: CASGLSGRAYEQYF

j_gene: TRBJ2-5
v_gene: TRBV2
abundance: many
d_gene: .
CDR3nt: TGTGCCAGCAAGTGGGAAGGGGAGACCCAGTACTTC
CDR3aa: CASKWEGETQYF

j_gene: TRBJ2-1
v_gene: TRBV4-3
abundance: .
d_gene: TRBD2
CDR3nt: TGCGCCAGCAGCCAAGATTCTGTAGCGGGAGGGCCCAATGAGCAGTTCTTC
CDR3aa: CASSQDSVAGGPNEQFF

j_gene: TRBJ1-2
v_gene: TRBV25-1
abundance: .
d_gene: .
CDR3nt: TGTGCCAGCAGTGAAAGCTGGGGAGTCTATGGCTACACCTTC
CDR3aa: CASSESWGVYGYTF

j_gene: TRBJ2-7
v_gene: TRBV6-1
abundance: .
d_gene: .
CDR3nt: TGTGCCAGCAGTGAAGCTACTTCTGGGGCGGCCGAGCAGTACTTC
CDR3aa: CASSEATSGAAEQYF

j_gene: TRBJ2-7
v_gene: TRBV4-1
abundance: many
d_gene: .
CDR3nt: TGCGCCAGCAGCCAAGACGGGAACATGCAGTACTTC
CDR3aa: CASSQDGNMQYF

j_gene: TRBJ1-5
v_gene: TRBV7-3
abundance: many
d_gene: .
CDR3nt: TGTGCCAGCAGCTCCTTCCGCAATCAGCCCCAGCATTTT
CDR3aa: CASSSFRNQPQHF

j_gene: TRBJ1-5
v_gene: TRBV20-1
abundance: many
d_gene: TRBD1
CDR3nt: TGCAGTGCTACTGGGGACAGCGATCAGCCCCAGCATTTT
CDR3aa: CSATGDSDQPQHF

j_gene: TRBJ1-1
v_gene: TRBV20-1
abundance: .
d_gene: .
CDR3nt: TGCAGTGCTAGTGGACAGACCATGAACACTGAAGCTTTCTTT
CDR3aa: CSASGQTMNTEAFF

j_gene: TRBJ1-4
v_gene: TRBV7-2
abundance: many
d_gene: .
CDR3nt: TGTGCCAGCAGCTTAAATGGGGGGGAAAAACTGTTTTTT
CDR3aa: CASSLNGGEKLFF

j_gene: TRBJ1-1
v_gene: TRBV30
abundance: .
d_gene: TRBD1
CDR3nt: TGTGCCTGGAGTGCCGGACAGGGGGCTGAAGCTTTCTTT
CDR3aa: CAWSAGQGAEAFF

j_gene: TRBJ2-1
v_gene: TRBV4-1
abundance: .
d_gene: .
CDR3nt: TGCGCCAGCAGCCAAAGACCACGCGGGGGCCGCTCCTACAATGAGCAGTTCTTC
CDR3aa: CASSQRPRGGRSYNEQFF

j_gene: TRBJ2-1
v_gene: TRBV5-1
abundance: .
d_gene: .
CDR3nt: TGCGCCAGCAGTTTGATGACGGACTACAATGAGCAGTTCTTC
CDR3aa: CASSLMTDYNEQFF

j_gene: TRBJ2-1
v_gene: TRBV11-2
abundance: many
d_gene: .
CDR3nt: TGTGCCAGCAGCTTAGGCTTCCGGGGCCTCCCCTACAATGAGCAGTTCTTC
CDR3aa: CASSLGFRGLPYNEQFF

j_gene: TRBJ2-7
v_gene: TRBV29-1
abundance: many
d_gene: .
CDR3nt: TGCAGCGTTGAAGAAGTGGAAACCTACGAGCAGTACTTC
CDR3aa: CSVEEVETYEQYF

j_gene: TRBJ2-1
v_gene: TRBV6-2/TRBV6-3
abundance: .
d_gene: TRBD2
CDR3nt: TGTGCCAGCAGTTACCGGACTAGCGGGGGAAATGAGCAGTTCTTC
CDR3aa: CASSYRTSGGNEQFF